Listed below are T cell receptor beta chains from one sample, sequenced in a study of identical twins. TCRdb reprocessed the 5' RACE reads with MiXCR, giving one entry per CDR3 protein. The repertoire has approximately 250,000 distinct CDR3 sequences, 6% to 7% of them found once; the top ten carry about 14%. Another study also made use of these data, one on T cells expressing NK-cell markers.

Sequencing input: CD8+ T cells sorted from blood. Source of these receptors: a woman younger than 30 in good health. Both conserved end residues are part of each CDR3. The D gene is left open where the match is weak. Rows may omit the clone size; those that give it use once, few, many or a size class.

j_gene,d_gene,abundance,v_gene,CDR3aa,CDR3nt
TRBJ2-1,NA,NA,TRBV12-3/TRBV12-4,CASSLVPHEQFF,TGTGCCAGCAGTTTAGTTCCTCATGAGCAGTTCTTC
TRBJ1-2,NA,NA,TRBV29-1,CSVWDLIDSGYTF,TGCAGCGTTTGGGACTTAATCGATTCTGGCTACACCTTC
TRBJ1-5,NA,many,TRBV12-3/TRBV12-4,CASTLAGGNQPQHF,TGTGCCAGCACCTTGGCGGGGGGCAATCAGCCCCAGCATTTT
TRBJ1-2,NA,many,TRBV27,CASRGGNYGYTF,TGTGCCAGCAGAGGGGGTAACTATGGCTACACCTTC
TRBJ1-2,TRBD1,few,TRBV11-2,CASSPSPGTGGGNGYTF,TGTGCCAGCAGCCCGAGCCCGGGGACAGGGGGCGGGAATGGCTACACCTTC
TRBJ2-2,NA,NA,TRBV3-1,CASSQETGPGELFF,TGTGCCAGCAGCCAAGAAACCGGACCCGGGGAGCTGTTTTTT
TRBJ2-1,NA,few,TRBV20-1,CSARPLTRGYEQFF,TGCAGTGCTAGACCCTTGACTAGAGGTTATGAGCAGTTCTTC
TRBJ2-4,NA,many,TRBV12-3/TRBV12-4,CASSGSSAKNIQYF,TGTGCCAGCAGTGGTTCCTCCGCCAAAAACATTCAGTACTTC
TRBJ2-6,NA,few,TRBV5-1,CASSSRVETGANVLTF,TGCGCCAGCAGCTCCAGGGTGGAGACAGGGGCCAACGTCCTGACTTTC
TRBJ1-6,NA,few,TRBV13,CASSWTAEDNSPLHF,TGTGCCAGCAGCTGGACAGCGGAGGATAATTCACCCCTCCACTTT
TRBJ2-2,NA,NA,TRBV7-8,CASSFRGSIGELFF,TGTGCCAGCAGCTTCAGGGGAAGCATCGGGGAGCTGTTTTTT
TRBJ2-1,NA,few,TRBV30,CAWSTTGADNEQFF,TGTGCCTGGAGTACGACGGGAGCTGACAATGAGCAGTTCTTC
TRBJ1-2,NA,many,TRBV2,CASQTGPPQGYTF,TGTGCCAGCCAAACAGGCCCACCGCAGGGCTACACCTTC
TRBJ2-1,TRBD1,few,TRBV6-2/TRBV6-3,CASSLTEGDRANEQFF,TGTGCCAGCAGTCTTACGGAGGGGGACAGGGCCAATGAGCAGTTCTTC
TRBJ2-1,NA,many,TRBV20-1,CSASKGDNEQFF,TGCAGTGCTAGTAAAGGGGACAATGAGCAGTTCTTC
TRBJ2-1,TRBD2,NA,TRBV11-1,CASSPGGSGRAFYNEQFF,TGTGCCAGCAGCCCTGGGGGGAGCGGGAGGGCCTTCTACAATGAGCAGTTCTTC
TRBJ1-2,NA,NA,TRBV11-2,CASSLWPNSTF,TGTGCCAGCAGCTTATGGCCAAATTCGACCTTC
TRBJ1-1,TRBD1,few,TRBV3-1,CASSPTRGRAEAFF,TGTGCCAGCAGCCCTACGAGGGGGCGGGCCGAAGCTTTCTTT
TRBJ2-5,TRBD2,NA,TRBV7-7,CASSLAGASGETQYF,TGTGCTAGCAGCTTAGCTGGAGCTAGCGGAGAGACCCAGTACTTC
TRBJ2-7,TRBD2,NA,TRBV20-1,CSARAITSGVPQYF,TGCAGTGCTAGGGCTATAACTAGCGGGGTTCCGCAGTACTTC
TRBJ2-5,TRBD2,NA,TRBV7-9,CASSPGLAGEETQYF,TGTGCCAGCAGCCCGGGACTAGCGGGCGAAGAGACCCAGTACTTC
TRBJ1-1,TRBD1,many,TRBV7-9,CASSSRQGTAFF,TGTGCCAGCAGCTCCAGACAGGGCACAGCTTTCTTT
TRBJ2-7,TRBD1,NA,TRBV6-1,CASSPGQGYPYEQYF,TGTGCCAGCAGTCCGGGACAGGGTTACCCCTACGAGCAGTACTTC
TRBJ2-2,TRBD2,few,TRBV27,CASSPPPSSGRDNTGELFF,TGTGCCAGCAGTCCCCCCCCCTCCAGCGGGAGAGATAACACCGGGGAGCTGTTTTTT
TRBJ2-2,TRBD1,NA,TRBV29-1,CSVFKGATGELFF,TGCAGCGTTTTCAAGGGGGCGACCGGGGAGCTGTTTTTT
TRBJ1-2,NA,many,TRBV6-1,CASRDIQGANYGYTF,TGTGCCAGCAGGGATATACAGGGCGCAAACTATGGCTACACCTTC
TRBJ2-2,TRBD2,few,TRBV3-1,CASSQDPLAGEIGELFF,TGTGCCAGCAGCCAAGATCCGCTAGCGGGAGAGATCGGGGAGCTGTTTTTT
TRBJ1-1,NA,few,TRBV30,CAWGSGGLTEAFF,TGTGCCTGGGGGAGCGGGGGGCTCACTGAAGCTTTCTTT
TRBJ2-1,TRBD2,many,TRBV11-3,CASSWASGNEQFF,TGTGCCAGCAGCTGGGCTAGCGGCAATGAGCAGTTCTTC
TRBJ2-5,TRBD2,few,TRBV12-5,CASGQTSGQTQYF,TGTGCTAGTGGTCAGACTAGCGGTCAGACCCAGTACTTC
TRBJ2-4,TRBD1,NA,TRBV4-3,CASSEAGTGKNIQYF,TGCGCCAGCAGCGAGGCCGGGACAGGAAAAAACATTCAGTACTTC
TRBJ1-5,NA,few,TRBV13,CASSLGHSQNQPQHF,TGTGCCAGCAGCTTAGGGCACAGCCAAAATCAGCCCCAGCATTTT
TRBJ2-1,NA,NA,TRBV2,CASIGGLNEHFF,TGTGCCAGCATTGGAGGGCTCAATGAGCATTTCTTC
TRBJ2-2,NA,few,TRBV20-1,CSARALATGELFF,TGCAGTGCTAGAGCACTGGCCACCGGGGAGCTGTTTTTT
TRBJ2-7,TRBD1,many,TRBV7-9,CASSLTGQPSYEQYF,TGTGCCAGCAGCTTGACGGGACAGCCGTCTTACGAGCAGTACTTC
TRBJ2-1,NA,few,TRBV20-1,CSANISPDIYNEQFF,TGCAGTGCTAATATCTCGCCAGACATATACAATGAGCAGTTCTTC
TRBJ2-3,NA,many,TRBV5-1,CASRGSADTQYF,TGCGCCAGCAGAGGTTCGGCAGATACGCAGTATTTT
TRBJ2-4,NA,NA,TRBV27,CASSPLPAKNIQYF,TGTGCCAGCAGTCCACTACCGGCCAAAAACATTCAGTACTTC
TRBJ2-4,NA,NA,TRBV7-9,CASSGGVKNIQYF,TGTGCCAGCAGCGGCGGGGTAAAAAACATTCAGTACTTC
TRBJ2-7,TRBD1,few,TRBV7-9,CASSFSGTDYEQYF,TGTGCCAGCAGCTTCTCCGGGACAGACTACGAGCAGTACTTC
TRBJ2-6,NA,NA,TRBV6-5,CASSYTMAGRANVLTF,TGTGCCAGCAGTTATACGATGGCCGGGAGGGCCAACGTCCTGACTTTC
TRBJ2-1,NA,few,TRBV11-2,CASSPQLPHYNEQFF,TGTGCCAGCAGCCCACAATTACCCCACTACAATGAGCAGTTCTTC
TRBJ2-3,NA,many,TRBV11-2,CASSLWDGVRLSRTDTQYF,TGTGCCAGCAGCCTCTGGGACGGCGTGCGTCTGTCTCGCACAGATACGCAGTATTTT
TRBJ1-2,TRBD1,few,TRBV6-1,CASSTGTGNYGYTF,TGTGCCAGCAGTACCGGGACAGGGAACTATGGCTACACCTTC
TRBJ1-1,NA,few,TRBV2,CASRRTGSEAFF,TGTGCCAGCAGGAGGACCGGTTCGGAGGCTTTCTTT
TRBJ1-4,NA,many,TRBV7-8,CASSLVGRLLFF,TGTGCCAGCAGCTTAGTAGGCAGGCTCCTGTTTTTT
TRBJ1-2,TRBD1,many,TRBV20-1,CSARGTGGIYGYTF,TGCAGTGCTCGCGGGACAGGGGGGATTTATGGCTACACCTTC